This is a list of T cell receptor beta chains from one sample in a study of PD-1 blockade in classical Hodgkin lymphoma. Assay: immunoSEQ multiplex PCR; the TCRdb copy retains only in-frame clones and omits some. The sample yields 8,500 to 10,000 clones, more than 85% seen once. Sequencing input: CD8+ T cells from blood. Receptor source: a human donor with classical Hodgkin lymphoma. The CDR3 runs from the conserved cysteine through the conserved F or W. The order of the fields is clone size, J gene, V gene, D gene, CDR3 DNA, CDR3 protein. The D gene is left open where the match is weak. Expanded clones get a size class; other rows say once, few or many, or leave the size out.

clone_size: NA; j_call: TRBJ1-2; v_call: TRBV4-1; d_call: NA; cdr3_nt: TGCGCCAGCAGCCAGGCTTCGAGGGACTCCGGGTTAGCTAACTATGGCTACACCTTC; cdr3_aa: CASSQASRDSGLANYGYTF
clone_size: NA; j_call: TRBJ2-3; v_call: TRBV6-6; d_call: NA; cdr3_nt: TGTGCCAGCAGTTTCTGGGGGGGCAGTACAGATACGCAGTATTTT; cdr3_aa: CASSFWGGSTDTQYF
clone_size: NA; j_call: TRBJ2-1; v_call: TRBV7-2; d_call: NA; cdr3_nt: TGTGCCAGCAGCTTAGAGGTTCGGGGACGGAACTACAATGAGCAGTTCTTC; cdr3_aa: CASSLEVRGRNYNEQFF
clone_size: few; j_call: TRBJ2-7; v_call: TRBV16; d_call: NA; cdr3_nt: TGTGCCAGCAGCCAATCGTACTACGAGCAGTACTTC; cdr3_aa: CASSQSYYEQYF
clone_size: few; j_call: TRBJ2-7; v_call: TRBV10-1; d_call: NA; cdr3_nt: TGCGCCAGCAAGGAGGGGGCCGACGAGCAGTACTTC; cdr3_aa: CASKEGADEQYF
clone_size: NA; j_call: TRBJ2-5; v_call: TRBV13; d_call: NA; cdr3_nt: NA; cdr3_aa: CASSFFGSPSYEQYF
clone_size: NA; j_call: TRBJ2-5; v_call: TRBV4-1; d_call: TRBD1; cdr3_nt: TGCGCCAGCCCGCCTGACAGGGGCGACCAAGAGACCCAGTACTTC; cdr3_aa: CASPPDRGDQETQYF
clone_size: NA; j_call: TRBJ2-5; v_call: TRBV5-4; d_call: TRBD2; cdr3_nt: TGTGCCAGCAGCGCGACTAGCGGGGAGACCCAGTACTTC; cdr3_aa: CASSATSGETQYF
clone_size: NA; j_call: TRBJ1-2; v_call: TRBV5-6; d_call: NA; cdr3_nt: TGTGCCAGCAGCGAGGGGGGGAGCGGCTACACCTTC; cdr3_aa: CASSEGGSGYTF
clone_size: NA; j_call: TRBJ1-1; v_call: TRBV6-1; d_call: NA; cdr3_nt: TGTGCCAGCAGTGAGCTTCCCCCAGGGCCTGAGGCTGAAGCTTTCTTT; cdr3_aa: CASSELPPGPEAEAFF
clone_size: NA; j_call: TRBJ1-5; v_call: TRBV19; d_call: TRBD1; cdr3_nt: TGTGCCAGTAGTATAGATGTCGGACAGGGCTATCTTAGCAATCAGCCCCAGCATTTT; cdr3_aa: CASSIDVGQGYLSNQPQHF
clone_size: NA; j_call: TRBJ2-4; v_call: TRBV6-1; d_call: NA; cdr3_nt: TGTGCCAGCAGTGAGGGGGATCCATGGGCAAACATTCAGTACTTC; cdr3_aa: CASSEGDPWANIQYF
clone_size: NA; j_call: TRBJ2-3; v_call: TRBV27; d_call: TRBD2; cdr3_nt: TGTGCCAGCAGCCTCGGACTAGCGAATACGCAGTATTTT; cdr3_aa: CASSLGLANTQYF
clone_size: NA; j_call: TRBJ1-3; v_call: TRBV7-2; d_call: TRBD1; cdr3_nt: TGTGCCAGCAGTTTCTGGACAGGGAGTGGAAACACCATATATTTT; cdr3_aa: CASSFWTGSGNTIYF
clone_size: NA; j_call: TRBJ2-7; v_call: TRBV4-1; d_call: TRBD1; cdr3_nt: TGCGCCAGCAGCCAGTATCCGGGACAGGGCTCAATCGAGCAGTACTTC; cdr3_aa: CASSQYPGQGSIEQYF
clone_size: NA; j_call: TRBJ2-2; v_call: TRBV7-9; d_call: TRBD2; cdr3_nt: TGTGCCAGCAGCTTAGTGGGAGCGGGAGGCCCGAACACCGGGGAGCTGTTTTTT; cdr3_aa: CASSLVGAGGPNTGELFF
clone_size: NA; j_call: TRBJ2-7; v_call: TRBV19; d_call: NA; cdr3_nt: TGTGCCAGTAGTTTCAGCTCGATGGCCTACGAGCAGTACTTC; cdr3_aa: CASSFSSMAYEQYF
clone_size: NA; j_call: TRBJ2-3; v_call: TRBV5-1; d_call: TRBD2; cdr3_nt: TGCGCCAGCAGCTTGGCCCCTAGCGGGACAGATACGCAGTATTTT; cdr3_aa: CASSLAPSGTDTQYF
clone_size: NA; j_call: TRBJ1-1; v_call: TRBV27; d_call: NA; cdr3_nt: TGTGCCAGCAGTTGGACGGTGAACACTGAAGCTTTCTTT; cdr3_aa: CASSWTVNTEAFF
clone_size: NA; j_call: TRBJ2-7; v_call: TRBV4-2; d_call: NA; cdr3_nt: TGTGCCAGCAGCCCCGGCAGCCTCTCCTACGAGCAGTACTTC; cdr3_aa: CASSPGSLSYEQYF